One sample yielded the 2 T cell receptor delta chains listed below, sequenced in a study of gamma-delta T cells after stem cell transplantation. TCRdb reprocessed the RT-PCR reads using CATT. The sample lists about 1,300 delta-chain clones; roughly 3% were seen once. Material: gamma-delta T cells. These receptors came from a human donor. It is not recorded whose cells these are; they may come from a transplant donor.

For this clone: This probably arose from a read error, given a far larger clone one base away. Other nucleotide sequences in the sample specify the same CDR3. CDR3 DNA sequence: TGTGCCTGTGACACTATGCATGCTGGGGGATTGTACACCGATAAACTCATCTTT. Protein product: CACDTMHAGGLYTDKLIF. The V call is TRDV2, the J call TRDJ1; 9 nucleotides agree with TRDD3. The germline V gene has CDR1 GEAIGNYY and CDR2 EKD. The junction had 11 bases not matched to a gene; V was cut back by 1 base and J by 0 bases. The CDR3 is 18 amino acids.

This clone was counted a few times. A far larger clone is one nucleotide away, so this likely arose from a read error. The sample contains more than one DNA sequence encoding this CDR3. The chain has TRDV2 and TRDJ1, with D possibly being TRDD3 (6 bases). This CDR3 comprises 19 residues. Germline V gene data show CDR1 as GEAIGNYY and CDR2 as EKD. CDR3 DNA sequence: TGCGCCTGTGACACCCTCGGTGGGGATGCGTCAGAGTACACCGATAAACTCATCTTT. The encoded protein is CACDTLGGDASEYTDKLIF.